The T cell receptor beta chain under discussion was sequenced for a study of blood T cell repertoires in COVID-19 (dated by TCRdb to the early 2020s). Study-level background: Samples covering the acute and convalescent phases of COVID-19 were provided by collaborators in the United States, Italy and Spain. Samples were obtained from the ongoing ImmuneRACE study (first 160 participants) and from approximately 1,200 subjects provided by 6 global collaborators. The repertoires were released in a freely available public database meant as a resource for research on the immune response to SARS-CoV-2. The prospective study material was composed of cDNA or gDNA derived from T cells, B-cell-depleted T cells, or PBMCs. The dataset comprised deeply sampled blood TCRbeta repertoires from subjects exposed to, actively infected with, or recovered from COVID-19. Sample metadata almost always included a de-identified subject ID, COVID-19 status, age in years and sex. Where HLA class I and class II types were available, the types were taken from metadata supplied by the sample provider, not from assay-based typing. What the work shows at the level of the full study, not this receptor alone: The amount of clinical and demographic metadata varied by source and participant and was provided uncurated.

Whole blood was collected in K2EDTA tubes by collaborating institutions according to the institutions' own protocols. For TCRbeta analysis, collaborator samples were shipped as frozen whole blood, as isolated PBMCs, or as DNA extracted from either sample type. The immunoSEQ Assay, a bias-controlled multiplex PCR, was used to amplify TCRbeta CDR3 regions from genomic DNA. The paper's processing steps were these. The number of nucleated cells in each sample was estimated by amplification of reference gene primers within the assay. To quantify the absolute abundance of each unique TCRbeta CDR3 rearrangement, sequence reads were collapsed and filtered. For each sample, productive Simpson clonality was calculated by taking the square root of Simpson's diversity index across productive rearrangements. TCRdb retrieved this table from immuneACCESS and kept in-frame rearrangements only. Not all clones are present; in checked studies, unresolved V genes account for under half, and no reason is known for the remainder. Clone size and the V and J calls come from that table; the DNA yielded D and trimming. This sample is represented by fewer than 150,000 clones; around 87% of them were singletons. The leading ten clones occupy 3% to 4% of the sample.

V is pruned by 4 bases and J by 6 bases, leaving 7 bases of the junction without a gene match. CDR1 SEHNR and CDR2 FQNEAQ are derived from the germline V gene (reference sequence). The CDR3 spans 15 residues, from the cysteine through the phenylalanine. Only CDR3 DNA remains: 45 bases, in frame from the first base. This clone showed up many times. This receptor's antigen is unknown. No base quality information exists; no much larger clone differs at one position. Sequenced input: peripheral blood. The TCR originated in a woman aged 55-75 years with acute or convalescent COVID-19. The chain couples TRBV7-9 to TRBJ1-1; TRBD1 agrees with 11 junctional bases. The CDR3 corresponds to CASSWPGQGVSEAFF. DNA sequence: TGTGCCAGCAGCTGGCCGGGACAGGGGGTGTCTGAAGCTTTCTTT.